These 3 T cell receptor beta chains came from one sample sequenced in a study of T-cell reconstitution after alpha-beta-depleted transplantation in children. During its preparation, the TCRbeta library received unique molecular identifiers. TCRdb redid the calling of the PCR reads with MiXCR, one entry per CDR3 protein. This sample has more than 200,000 distinct CDR3 sequences, with 20% to 30% found just once. Sequencing used PBMCs, obtained before TCRalphabeta/CD19-depleted stem cell transplant. These receptors were obtained from a girl aged 2 to 9 with Fanconi anemia, due to receive a stem cell transplant.

This clonotype has at least ten counts. This chain links TRBV20-1 with TRBJ2-3, with a weak D call TRBD1 (5 bases). Trimming removed 7 bases from V and 0 bases from J, with 14 bases in between. The CDR3 contains 14 residues. Germline V gene data show CDR1 as DFQATT and CDR2 as SNEGSKA (reference sequence). The CDR3 protein is CSDVGLASTDTQYF. CDR3 nucleotides: TGCAGTGATGTGGGGCTCGCTAGCACAGATACGCAGTATTTT.

There are a few counts of this clonotype. The CDR3 reads CSVVPSPSGSGHEQYF. The CDR3 DNA reads TGCAGCGTTGTCCCGTCCCCTAGCGGGAGTGGCCACGAGCAGTACTTC. This sequence joins TRBV29-1 and TRBJ2-7; 10 nucleotides align to TRBD2. CDR1 SQVTM and CDR2 ANQGSEA come from the germline V gene. The CDR3 totals 16 residues. J lost 5 bases, V lost 4 bases, and 14 bases had no gene match.

At least ten counts were recorded for this clonotype. This chain joins TRBV29-1 and TRBJ2-4; possible D gene TRBD1, 5 bases. V was shortened by 7 bases and J by 5 bases, with 12 bases between the two germline ends. Germline V gene lookup returns CDR1 SQVTM and CDR2 ANQGSEA. This CDR3 has 12 amino acids. CDR3 sequence: CSAHVGENIQYF. CDR3 nucleotide sequence: TGCAGCGCCCACGTAGGGGAAAACATTCAGTACTTC.